This TCR beta chain was documented in a study of T cell clones after liver transplantation. Study summary: Patients counted as tolerant after at least one year off all immunosuppression, enzymes not exceeding twice normal.

Points from the study as a whole: In 5 of 8 subjects, circulating graft-donor-reactive CD4 TCRbeta sequences fell significantly after transplant.

About this clone itself: What it binds is unknown.

The assay was immunoSEQ multiplex PCR, and TCRdb's table has in-frame clones only and misses some. The sample lists 85,000 to 110,000 clones, around 84% occurring once. Germline CDR1 is MNHNS and CDR2 is SASEGT. The CDR3 sequence is 15 residues long. V dropped 7 bases and J dropped 4; count of bases not matched to a gene: 11. Sample: CD4+ T cells from blood, taken approximately 43 months after liver transplant. This TCR was sampled from a human patient who received a liver transplant. Some T cells may have come from the graft donor. This chain uses TRBV6-1 with TRBJ2-5, with 8 bases matching TRBD2. For the CDR3, the DNA is TGTGCCAGCATCCCCGGGAGGGGGGTAGGAGAGACCCAGTACTTC. Translated, it gives CASIPGRGVGETQYF.